What follows describes a single TCR beta chain. Its antigen is not known. The CDR3 consists of 15 residues. Germline lookup yields CDR1 SGHRS and CDR2 YFSETQ. V was clipped by 0 bases and J by 1 base, with 11 bases between them. Sequencing used immunoSEQ multiplex PCR; TCRdb keeps in-frame clones, though not all of them. The sample lists about 91,000 clones, around 85% occurring once. The source of the sample is a study of OX40 agonist ivuxolimab in advanced cancers. Study details: Patients were infused with ivuxolimab every 2 weeks at 0.01 to 10 mg/kg. A diagnosis of hepatocellular carcinoma, melanoma, renal cell or head and neck cancer was present in dose-escalation patients.

Study-wide results and caveats: Researchers report that CD8+ T cells had, on average, more expanded clones than CD4+.

The receptor was derived from an adult with an advanced solid tumor such as melanoma, head and neck, liver or kidney cancer. This chain links TRBV5-1 with TRBJ2-7; D uncertain. Specimen: CD4+ or CD8+ T cells sorted from blood, collected in a trial of the OX40 agonist ivuxolimab. CDR3 in DNA: TGCGCCAGCAGCTTGGCGATATCCGGTTCCTACGAGCAGTACTTC. Translation: CASSLAISGSYEQYF.